This T cell receptor (beta chain) was profiled in a study of T cells in Graves' hyperthyroidism and ophthalmopathy. Points from the study as a whole: Most clonotypes that expanded in the thyroid above 0.001 also showed up in blood.

This clonotype was counted ten times or more. Its specificity is not known. There were TCR beta CDR3 regions amplified from RNA transcripts. The primer set for the first-round RT-PCR of the TCR CDR3 was HTBI. TCRdb re-analysed the multiplex PCR reads in MiXCR, keeping a single row per CDR3 protein. In the table there are 450,000 to 650,000 distinct CDR3 sequences, around 20% of which are singletons. Sequencing was performed on blood. The TCR sequence derives from a man in his late teens or twenties with Graves' hyperthyroidism.

The CDR3 is CASSLGELPWEQYF. DNA of the CDR3: TGTGCCAGCAGCCTAGGGGAACTACCCTGGGAGCAGTACTTC. This rearrangement joins TRBV11-1 to TRBJ2-7, with a tentative D call TRBD1 (5 bases). Looked up from germline, CDR1 is SGHAT and CDR2 is FQDESV (reference sequence). V lost 5 bases, J lost 7 bases, and 18 bases lay in between. This CDR3 is 14 amino acids long.